This T cell receptor beta chain comes out of a study of Tregs in tolerant kidney transplant recipients (dated by TCRdb to 2018 to 2020). Looking at the study overall: The study used TCRbeta sequencing to identify donor-specific regulatory T cells before combined kidney and bone marrow transplantation, then tracked those cells after transplant. General conclusions and limits of the study: Biological reproducibility was not directly addressed, though technical replication error appeared minimal. The most biologically relevant and donor-specific TCRbeta repertoire appeared to be identified by expanding Tregs with activated donor B cells. The study was limited by small patient numbers, and the findings need validation in larger populations and under other immunosuppression protocols. For some patients the PCR primers changed over time, which made it impossible to compare the samples from those patients at the nucleotide level. In tolerant patients, the expansion of donor-specific Tregs was greater than global Treg expansion, suggesting that the expansion was antigen-driven rather than nonspecific.

The CDR3, from cysteine to phenylalanine, totals 16 residues. This entry keeps only the CDR3 DNA: 48 bases, framed from base 1. CDR1 ENHRY and CDR2 SYGVKD were looked up in the germline V gene. Cut back by 0 bases and 2 bases, the V and J ends lie 12 bases apart. Transplants used related donors with nonmyeloablative bone marrow transplantation; mixed chimerism was transient in the human trials. Thawed PBMCs were FACS-sorted into unstimulated Tregs (CD4+CD25+CD127-), CD4+ non-Tregs (CD4+CD25-), CD4 cells and CD8 cells. The patients were a few recipients of combined kidney and bone marrow transplants from the ITN036ST trial, and samples were available only for these trial subjects. Healthy control blood was processed by Ficoll density gradient to PBMCs and cryopreserved; patient PBMCs were collected before and after transplant. For TCRbeta CDR3 sequencing, genomic DNA from the sorted cells was extracted using the QIAGEN DNeasy Blood and Tissue Kit. High-throughput TCRbeta CDR3 sequencing was carried out commercially through immunoSEQ, with PCR amplification with bias correction and internal controls included. Under the source paper's analysis protocol: A unique productive TCRbeta sequence was defined by the CDR3 nucleotide sequence when primers matched, and otherwise by the CDR3 amino acid sequence together with the Vbeta and Jbeta genes. To correct sorting error, sequences shared between sorted populations at a frequency ratio of 2:1 or less were removed; the rest were assigned to the higher population. A sequence was defined as donor-reactive if the sequence was expanded at least 5-fold in CFSE-low cells compared with unstimulated cells and had a frequency of at least 0.01% in CFSE-low cells. Jensen-Shannon divergence, calculated on the top 100 TCRbeta sequences ranked by frequency, was used to quantify repertoire divergence. When a sample had multiple sequencing runs, each run was corrected for sorting error separately and the runs were then pooled. TCRdb mirrors the immuneACCESS table, restricted to in-frame sequences. Some clones are absent from its copies; in checked studies, under half trace to an unresolved V gene, and the reason for the others is unknown. The V and J calls and clone size are taken from that table; D and trimming were inferred from the DNA. The sample table records around 86,000 clones; about 91% of these occur just once. Clones ranked in the top ten supply around 1.4% of the sample.

With respect to this clone: Its cognate antigen has yet to be identified. Within one base of it there is no much larger clone, and no base qualities were kept.

The sample consisted of CD4+ T cells from blood (PBMCs), taken 24 months after the transplant. This chain joins TRBV10-3 to TRBJ2-3; D gene: possibly TRBD2, on 7 matching bases. This sequence originates from a human patient who received a combined kidney and bone marrow transplant. Following transplantation, T cells from the graft donor may be among those present. The CDR3 reads CAISESTGGHTDTQYF. In nucleotide form, the sequence is TGTGCCATCAGTGAGTCCACGGGGGGCCACACAGATACGCAGTATTTT.